This entry is about one TCR beta chain. The sample originates from a study of T cell changes during pregnancy in multiple sclerosis. Germline V gives CDR1 KGHSH, CDR2 LQKENI. The CDR3 has 14 amino acids. V was pared by 4 bases and J by 2 bases, with 12 bases between. Method: immunoSEQ multiplex PCR; TCRdb's copy keeps in-frame clones and lacks some. The repertoire holds approximately 63,000 clones, with 91% as singletons. This clonotype was obtained from a female donor in good health, enrolled as a control in a pregnancy study. The starting material was peripheral blood, obtained after pregnancy. The chain carries TRBV18 and TRBJ2-7, with a possible D match to TRBD1 (6 bases). CDR3 in amino acids: CASSLAGDTYEQYF. For the CDR3, the DNA is TGTGCCAGCTCACTGGCAGGGGACACCTACGAGCAGTACTTC.